The sequence of this T cell receptor beta chain was determined in a study of a mutant IDH1 vaccine in newly diagnosed glioma. Study information: Sex among treated patients split about 60% male, roughly 38% female; mean age was approximately 38 years. Before enrollment, the patients had been treated with radiotherapy alone, temozolomide alone, or both together. Most of them had received both.

Clones were read by immunoSEQ multiplex PCR, and TCRdb kept only the in-frame ones, dropping some. The sample holds about 65,000 clones, roughly 79% seen once. General study results and limits: Pseudoprogression appeared unlinked to shifts in leading peripheral T cell clonotypes.

As for time point: week 35, safety follow-up. What each vaccine dose contained was 300 ug of mutant IDH1 20-mer peptide, accompanied by topical imiquimod. The ends were cut back, 5 bases at V and 0 bases at J, with 13 bases in the middle. CDR3 size: 16 residues. Germline CDR1 reads MNHEY; CDR2 reads SMNVEV (reference sequence). Turning to this clone: Its specificity is not known.

V and J are TRBV27 and TRBJ2-2, with D perhaps TRBD1 (6 bases). This clonotype was obtained from a man aged 40-55 years with glioma. The source material was PBMCs, sampled from a glioma patient whose treatment included an IDH1 peptide vaccine. CDR3: CASSLGQFANTGELFF. For the CDR3, the DNA is TGTGCCAGCAGTCTTGGACAGTTCGCGAACACCGGGGAGCTGTTTTTT.